The 20 T cell receptor beta chains in this list originate from one sample, sequenced in a study of cytomegalovirus exposure and HLA in healthy donors. Researchers ran the PCR with 60 Vbeta and 13 Jbeta primers. Produced via immunoSEQ multiplex PCR; TCRdb's table is partial and in-frame only. The table has 100,000 to 150,000 clones, about 76% seen once; the top ten hold about 30%. The material sequenced was PBMCs. The receptors were gathered from a man in his sixties in good health and CMV-seropositive.

In DNA form, the CDR3 reads TGCGCCAGCAGCCAAGTCCTAGGGAACACTGAAGCTTTCTTT. Protein: CASSQVLGNTEAFF. V gene TRBV4-1 combines with J gene TRBJ1-1, with D unresolved. Germline-derived CDR1 and CDR2 are MGHRA and YSYEKL. V was clipped by 1 base and J by 1 base, with 7 bases between them. The CDR3 covers 14 residues.

A few counts support this clone. The chain links TRBV5-4 to TRBJ1-2, with TRBD1 identical over 7 bases. This CDR3 is 16 amino acids long. V shed 5 bases, J shed 8 bases, and the junction held 18 bases outside the gene matches. Germline CDR1 SGHNT, CDR2 YYREEE (reference sequence). DNA of the CDR3: TGTGCCAGCAGAAAGCCTTTCCCAGACAGGGTGGGGGGCTACACCTTC. Amino acid sequence: CASRKPFPDRVGGYTF.

The J gene is TRBJ2-7, the V gene TRBV5-1; 7 nucleotides match TRBD1. CDR3 length equals 15 residues. V trimming: 2 bases; J trimming: 3 bases; junction bases outside the gene matches: 8. Germline lookup yields CDR1 SGHRS and CDR2 YFSETQ. The CDR3 coding sequence is TGCGCCAGCAGCTTTTTAGGGGGCGGACTCTACGAGCAGTACTTC. It translates to CASSFLGGGLYEQYF.

The V gene is TRBV19, the J gene TRBJ2-2, with D maybe TRBD1 (6 bases). The ends were cut back, 3 bases at V and 7 bases at J, with 9 bases in the middle. Germline V gives CDR1 LNHDA, CDR2 SQIVND (reference sequence). This CDR3 spans 13 amino acids. CDR3 nucleotide sequence: TGTGCCAGTAGTATCCCAGGGGTCGGGGAGCTGTTTTTT. Amino acids: CASSIPGVGELFF.

Concerning this clone: The junction departs from the called germline gene at one end, perhaps through a read error. This chain uses TRBV7-9 with TRBJ2-7; tentative D call: TRBD1 (5 bases). The length of the CDR3 is 12 residues. In germline, CDR1 is SEHNR, CDR2 FQNEAQ (reference sequence). The CDR3: CSSSFGRDEQYF. The CDR3 region has the DNA TGTTCCAGCAGCTTTGGCAGGGACGAGCAGTACTTC.

This clone was counted only a few times. This sequence joins TRBV7-9 and TRBJ2-1, with 13 bases fitting TRBD2. The V segment lost 5 bases and the J segment 5 bases; nucleotides outside the gene matches: 3. CDR1 is SEHNR and CDR2 is FQNEAQ in the germline V gene (reference sequence). The CDR3 has 15 residues. CDR3 DNA sequence: TGTGCCAGCAGCATACTAGCGGGAGGGAACAATGAGCAGTTCTTC. Translation: CASSILAGGNNEQFF.

The chain has TRBV5-4 and TRBJ1-3, with D unresolved. Germline-derived CDR1 and CDR2 are SGHNT and YYREEE (reference sequence). V was pared by 2 bases and J by 4 bases, with 13 bases between. The CDR3 has 15 amino acids. CDR3 nucleotides: TGTGCCAGCAGCTTTGAGGGTGGCAGCGGAAACACCATATATTTT. Translating gives CASSFEGGSGNTIYF.

This clone showed up just a few times. The chain combines TRBV5-6 with TRBJ2-7; perhaps TRBD1 as D (6 bases). V lost 0 bases and J lost 4, with 20 bases in between. There are 17 residues in the CDR3. Germline values: CDR1 SGHDT, CDR2 YYEEEE. The CDR3 sequence: CASSLVPTGKLLYEQYF. The CDR3 DNA reads as TGTGCCAGCAGCTTGGTCCCAACAGGGAAGTTGCTTTACGAGCAGTACTTC.

The chain combines TRBV2 with TRBJ1-4, with 7 nucleotides matching TRBD1. Germline V gene lookup returns CDR1 SNHLY and CDR2 FYNNEI. V lost 7 bases, J lost 5 bases, and 10 bases stayed unmatched. CDR3 length: 15 residues. CDR3 sequence reads: CASKGTALRNEKLFF. The CDR3 coding sequence is TGTGCCAGCAAGGGGACAGCCCTACGGAATGAAAAACTGTTTTTT.

This sequence joins TRBV2 and TRBJ1-5; no firm D call. V lost 4 bases, J lost 1 base, and 8 bases lay in between. Germline CDR1 and CDR2: SNHLY and FYNNEI. There are 14 residues in the CDR3. The DNA for the CDR3 is TGTGCCAGCAGTGGGACTAGGAGCAATCAGCCCCAGCATTTT. It codes for CASSGTRSNQPQHF. The whole variable domain, filled in from reference TRBV2 and TRBJ1-5, reads EPEVTQTPSHQVTQMGQEVILRCVPISNHLYFYWYRQILGQKVEFLVSFYNNEISEKSEIFDDQFSVERPDGSNFTLKIRSTKLEDSAMYFCASSGTRSNQPQHFGDGTRLSIL.

The J gene is TRBJ1-1, the V gene TRBV11-2; no clear D. V was pared by 2 bases and J by 4 bases, with 14 bases between. CDR1 is SGHAT and CDR2 is FQNNGV in the germline V gene. CDR3 length: 15 residues. Here the CDR3 DNA reads TGTGCCAGCAGCTTAATAAGTCGTTCAGGCACTGAAGCTTTCTTT. Its translation is CASSLISRSGTEAFF.

Of note for this clone: At the DNA level, this CDR3 is encoded by other sequences in the same sample as well. CDR3 sequence: CASSFGQYSTDTQYF. CDR3 nucleotide sequence: TGTGCCAGCAGTTTCGGACAGTACTCCACAGATACGCAGTATTTT. The chain uses TRBV28 and TRBJ2-3, with D perhaps TRBD1 (6 bases). The CDR3 is made up of 15 amino acids. CDR1 is MDHEN, CDR2 SYDVKM, per germline. V was trimmed by 3 bases and J by 2 bases, leaving 12 bases between them.

CDR3 DNA: TGTGCCAGCAGCCACGGGACAGATAATTCACCCCTCCACTTT. Translating it yields CASSHGTDNSPLHF. The gene calls are TRBV14 and TRBJ1-6; 7 bases match TRBD1. This CDR3 has 14 amino acids. V shed 3 bases, J shed 5 bases, and the junction held 1 base outside the gene matches. Looked up from germline, CDR1 is SGHDN and CDR2 is FVKESK.

The chain uses TRBV30 and TRBJ2-7; 7 nucleotides match TRBD1. From germline, CDR1 is GTSNPN and CDR2 SVGIG (reference sequence). This CDR3 is 14 amino acids long. The V gene end was trimmed by 4 bases and the J gene end by 3 bases; junction bases not matched to a gene: 9. Here the CDR3 reads CAWTVKGQFYEQYF. CDR3 coding DNA: TGTGCCTGGACCGTGAAGGGACAGTTCTACGAGCAGTACTTC. Full variable domain (missing parts from reference TRBV30 and TRBJ2-7): SQTIHQWPATLVQPVGSPLSLECTVEGTSNPNLYWYRQAAGRGLQLLFYSVGIGQISSEVPQNLSASRPQDRQFILSSKKLLLSDSGFYLCAWTVKGQFYEQYFGPGTRLTVT.

This chain links TRBV7-9 with TRBJ1-1; 9 bases map to TRBD1. Germline V gene data show CDR1 as SEHNR and CDR2 as FQNEAQ (reference sequence). The CDR3 has 16 amino acids. The junction had 6 bases not matched to a gene; V was cut back by 4 bases and J by 0 bases. CDR3 amino acids: CASSSGQGIMNTEAFF. The CDR3 DNA follows: TGTGCCAGCAGCTCGGGACAGGGAATAATGAACACTGAAGCTTTCTTT.

The J gene is TRBJ2-7, the V gene TRBV14; D uncertain. V was pared by 0 bases and J by 3 bases, with 15 bases between. The CDR3 totals 16 residues. Germline V gene lookup returns CDR1 SGHDN and CDR2 FVKESK. CDR3 amino acids: CASSQDMGDRRYEQYF. The CDR3 coding sequence is TGTGCCAGCAGCCAAGATATGGGCGATCGACGCTACGAGCAGTACTTC.

The CDR3 loop is CASSLVASGKVEQFF. Written as DNA, the CDR3 is TGCGCCAGCAGCTTGGTGGCTAGCGGGAAGGTTGAGCAGTTCTTC. The V gene is TRBV5-1, the J gene TRBJ2-1; 9 nucleotides line up with TRBD2. The V gene end was trimmed by 0 bases and the J gene end by 9 bases; junction bases not matched to a gene: 7. The CDR3 loop spans 15 amino acids. Germline lookup yields CDR1 SGHRS and CDR2 YFSETQ.

This clone turned up a few times. The rearrangement links TRBV7-9 to TRBJ2-3; 9 nucleotides agree with TRBD1. In germline, CDR1 is SEHNR, CDR2 FQNEAQ (reference sequence). The CDR3 length is 17 residues. Germline trimming cut 5 bases from V and 4 bases from J; bases unmatched to any gene: 13. The CDR3 region is CASSRTDRGLYPDTQYF. CDR3 coding DNA: TGTGCCAGCAGCCGAACCGACAGGGGGTTGTACCCAGATACGCAGTATTTT.

The gene calls are TRBV2 and TRBJ1-2; 8 positions agree with TRBD1. V lost 7 bases and J lost 8; bases outside the gene matches: 6. CDR3 length: 12 residues. In germline, CDR1 is SNHLY, CDR2 FYNNEI. Here the CDR3 DNA reads TGTGCCAGCACAGGGGGCATCGGGGGCTACACCTTC. It specifies CASTGGIGGYTF.

The sample holds a few counts of this clone. The rearrangement joins TRBV9 to TRBJ1-3, with TRBD1 as a possible D gene (6 bases). Looked up from germline, CDR1 is SGDLS and CDR2 is YYNGEE. The V end lost 3 bases, the J end lost 2 bases, and 15 bases lay between the germline ends. CDR3 length: 16 amino acids. For the CDR3, the DNA is TGTGCCAGCAGCGGCCTGGGAGGGGGGACTGGAAACACCATATATTTT. Residues: CASSGLGGGTGNTIYF.